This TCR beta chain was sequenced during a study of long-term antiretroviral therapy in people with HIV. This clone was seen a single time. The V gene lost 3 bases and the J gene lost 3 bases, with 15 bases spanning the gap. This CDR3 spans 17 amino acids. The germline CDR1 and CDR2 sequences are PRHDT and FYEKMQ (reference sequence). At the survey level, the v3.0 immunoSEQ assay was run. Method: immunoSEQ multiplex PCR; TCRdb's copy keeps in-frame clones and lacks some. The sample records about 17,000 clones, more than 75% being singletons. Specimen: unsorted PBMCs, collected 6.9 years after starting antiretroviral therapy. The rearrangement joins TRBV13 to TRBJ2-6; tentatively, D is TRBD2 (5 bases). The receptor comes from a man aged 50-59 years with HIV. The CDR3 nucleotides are TGTGCCAGCAGCTTCAAGAGGGCTTCACTTGGGGCCAACGTCCTGACTTTC. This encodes CASSFKRASLGANVLTF.